The 5 T cell receptor beta chains listed next were all sequenced from one sample in a study of cytomegalovirus exposure and HLA in healthy donors. PCR primers comprised 60 Vbeta and 13 Jbeta primers. Generated by immunoSEQ multiplex PCR, the TCRdb table keeps only in-frame clones and is missing some. The table has more than 95,000 clones, approximately 79% seen once; the top ten hold about 4%. Sequenced input: PBMCs. The receptors stem from a young man in good health and CMV-seronegative.

The chain recombines TRBV6-1 with TRBJ1-2; 9 nucleotides line up with TRBD1. V trimming: 6 bases; J trimming: 4 bases; junction bases outside the gene matches: 6. The CDR3 covers 14 residues. Germline loops: CDR1 MNHNS, CDR2 SASEGT. The DNA of the CDR3 is TGTGCCAGCAGCCAGGGACAGGGAGGCTATGGCTACACCTTC. It is translated as CASSQGQGGYGYTF.

The chain employs TRBV5-6 and TRBJ1-3; 8 nucleotides align to TRBD1. The germline CDR1 and CDR2 sequences are SGHDT and YYEEEE. V gave up 5 bases and J gave up 0 bases; unmatched junction bases: 4. The CDR3 is 15 amino acids. CDR3 coding DNA: TGTGCCAGCAGGCGGACAGGGAGCTCTGGAAACACCATATATTTT. This gives the protein CASRRTGSSGNTIYF.

Remarks on this clone: Distinct nucleotide sequences in the sample also encode this CDR3. This chain uses TRBV7-7 with TRBJ2-1; 8 bases match TRBD1. The germline V gene encodes CDR1 SSHAT and CDR2 FNYEAQ (reference sequence). Germline trimming cut 5 bases from V and 9 bases from J; bases unmatched to any gene: 12. The CDR3 is 15 amino acids. The CDR3, as DNA: TGTGCCAGCAGCATTGGACAGGGCGAGTACGGTGAGCAGTTCTTC. Translation: CASSIGQGEYGEQFF.

This chain connects TRBV7-9 to TRBJ2-2; a possible D gene is TRBD1 (6 bases). The CDR3 extends over 15 amino acids. Between the trimmed V and J ends, which lost 4 bases and 1 base, there was a span of 10 bases. Germline assignment: CDR1 SEHNR and CDR2 FQNEAQ (reference sequence). Written as DNA, the CDR3 is TGTGCCAGCAGCTCGACAGGAATGAACACCGGGGAGCTGTTTTTT. Translation: CASSSTGMNTGELFF.

The rearrangement links TRBV27 to TRBJ2-7, with 8 bases aligning to TRBD1. V shed 5 bases, J shed 4 bases, and the junction held 7 bases outside the gene matches. The CDR3 runs to 14 residues. Germline CDR1 MNHEY, CDR2 SMNVEV (reference sequence). In DNA form, the CDR3 reads TGTGCCAGCAGTCTAGGGGACAGGTTATACGAGCAGTACTTC. Encoded protein: CASSLGDRLYEQYF.